This TCR beta chain comes out of a study of cytomegalovirus exposure and HLA in healthy donors. Broader study findings: Reports described diagnosis of cytomegalovirus status by the classifier as highly specific and sensitive. Sequencing artifact likely explains a cluster of highly shared sequence variants. Overall, approximately 150 TCR beta chains were annotated as cytomegalovirus-associated.

With respect to this clone: Its target is not known.

13 Jbeta primers and 60 Vbeta primers were used for the PCR. How the authors handled the data: In a later analysis, of 79 million or so unique beta chains, about 10 million appeared in at least two donors. The data were produced by immunoSEQ multiplex PCR, yet TCRdb's version contains in-frame clones alone and is incomplete. D and trimming come from the DNA, and the V and J calls and clone size come from that table. Among approximately 82,000 clones listed, about 9.4% were seen once. The material sequenced was PBMCs. The clonotype originates from a man aged 55 to 70 in good health and CMV-seropositive.

CDR3 bases: TGCGCCAGCAGCGAAGGGCAACAGGCGCCCTATGGCTACACCTTC. Its translation: CASSEGQQAPYGYTF. The J gene is TRBJ1-2, the V gene TRBV5-1; possible D gene TRBD1, 5 bases. This CDR3 has 15 residues. Germline V gives CDR1 SGHRS, CDR2 YFSETQ. V shed 4 bases and J shed 4 bases, with 17 bases lying between them.